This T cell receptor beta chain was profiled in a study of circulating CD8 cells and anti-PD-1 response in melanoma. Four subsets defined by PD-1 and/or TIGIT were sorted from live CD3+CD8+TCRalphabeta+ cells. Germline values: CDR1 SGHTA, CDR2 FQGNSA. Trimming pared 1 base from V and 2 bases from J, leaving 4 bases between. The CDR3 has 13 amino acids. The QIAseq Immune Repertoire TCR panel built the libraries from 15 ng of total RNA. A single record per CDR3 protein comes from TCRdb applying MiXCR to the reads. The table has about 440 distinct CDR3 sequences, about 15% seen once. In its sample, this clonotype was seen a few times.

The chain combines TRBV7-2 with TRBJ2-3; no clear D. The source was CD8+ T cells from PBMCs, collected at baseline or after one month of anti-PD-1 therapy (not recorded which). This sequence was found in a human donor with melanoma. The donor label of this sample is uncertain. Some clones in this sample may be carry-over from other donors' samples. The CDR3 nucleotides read TGTGCCAGCAGCTTAGAAATCACAGATACGCAGTATTTT. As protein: CASSLEITDTQYF. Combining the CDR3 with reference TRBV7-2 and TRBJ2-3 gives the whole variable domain GAGVSQSPSNKVTEKGKDVELRCDPISGHTALYWYRQSLGQGLEFLIYFQGNSAPDKSGLPSDRFSAERTGGSVSTLTIQRTQQEDSAVYLCASSLEITDTQYFGPGTRLTVL.